This note documents a single T cell receptor (beta chain) sequence. The antigen is undetermined. The sample is drawn from a study of cytomegalovirus exposure and HLA in healthy donors. Primers for the PCR totalled 60 Vbeta and 13 Jbeta. Sequencing was performed with immunoSEQ multiplex PCR; in TCRdb, only in-frame clones are kept and a portion is missing. The table shows approximately 100,000 clones, with about 78% occurring only once. Overall study findings and caveats: Later analysis identified a missense DCLRE1C variant that was linked to TCR beta V- and J-gene trimming.

The CDR3 consists of 16 residues. Deletions cut 9 bases from V and 0 bases from J, with 18 bases between. Germline CDR1 WNHNN, CDR2 SYGVQD (reference sequence). The rearrangement joins TRBV10-1 to TRBJ2-1; TRBD2 is a possible D gene (5 bases). The sequence derives from a woman aged 40 to 50 in good health and CMV-seropositive. The sequenced sample was PBMCs. The CDR3 DNA reads as TGCGCCAGAAGGACTTCATACAGCTACTCCTACAATGAGCAGTTCTTC. Protein sequence: CARRTSYSYSYNEQFF.